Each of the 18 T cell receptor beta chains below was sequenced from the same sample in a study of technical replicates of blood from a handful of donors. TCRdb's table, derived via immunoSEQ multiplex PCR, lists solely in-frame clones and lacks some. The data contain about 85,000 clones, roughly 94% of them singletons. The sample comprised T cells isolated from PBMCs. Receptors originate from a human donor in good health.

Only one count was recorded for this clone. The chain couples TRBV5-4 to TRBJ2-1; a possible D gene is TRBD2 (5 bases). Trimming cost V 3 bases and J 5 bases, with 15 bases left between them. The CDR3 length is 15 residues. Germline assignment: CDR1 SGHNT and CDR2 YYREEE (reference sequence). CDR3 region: CASSWQDGGDNEQFF. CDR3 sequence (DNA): TGTGCCAGCAGCTGGCAGGACGGAGGCGACAATGAGCAGTTCTTC.

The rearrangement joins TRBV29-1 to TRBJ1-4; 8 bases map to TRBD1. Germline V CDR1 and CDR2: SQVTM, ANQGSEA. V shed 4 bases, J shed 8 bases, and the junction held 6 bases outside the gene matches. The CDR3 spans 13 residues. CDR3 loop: CSVGRRTGEKLFF. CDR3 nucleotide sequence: TGCAGCGTTGGGCGCCGGACAGGGGAAAAACTGTTTTTT.

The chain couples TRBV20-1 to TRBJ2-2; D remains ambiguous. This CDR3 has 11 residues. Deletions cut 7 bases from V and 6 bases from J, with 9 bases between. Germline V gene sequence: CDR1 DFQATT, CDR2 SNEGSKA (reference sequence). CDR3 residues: CSGRVSGELFF. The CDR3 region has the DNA TGCAGTGGCCGGGTTTCCGGGGAGCTGTTTTTT.

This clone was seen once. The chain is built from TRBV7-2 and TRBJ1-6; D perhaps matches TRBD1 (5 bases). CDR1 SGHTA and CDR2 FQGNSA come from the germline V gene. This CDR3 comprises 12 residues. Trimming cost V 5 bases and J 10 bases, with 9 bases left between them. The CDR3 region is CASSQGVSPLHF. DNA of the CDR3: TGTGCCAGCAGCCAAGGGGTCTCACCCCTCCACTTT.

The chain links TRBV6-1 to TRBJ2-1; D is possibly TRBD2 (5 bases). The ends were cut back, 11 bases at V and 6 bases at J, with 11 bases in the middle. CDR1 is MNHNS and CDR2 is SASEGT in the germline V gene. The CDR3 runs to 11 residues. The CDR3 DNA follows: TGTGCCTCCCCCCGGGGCAATGAGCAGTTCTTC. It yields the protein CASPRGNEQFF.

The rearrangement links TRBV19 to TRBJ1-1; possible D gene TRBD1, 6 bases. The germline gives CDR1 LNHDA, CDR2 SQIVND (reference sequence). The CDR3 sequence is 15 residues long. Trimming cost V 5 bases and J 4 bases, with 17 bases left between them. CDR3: CASSPPVGAVTEAFF. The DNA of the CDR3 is TGTGCCAGTAGTCCGCCCGTGGGGGCAGTCACTGAAGCTTTCTTT.

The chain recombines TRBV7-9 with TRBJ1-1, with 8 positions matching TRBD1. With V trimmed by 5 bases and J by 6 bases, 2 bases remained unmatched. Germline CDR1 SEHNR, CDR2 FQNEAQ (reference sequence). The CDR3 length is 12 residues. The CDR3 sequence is CASSQGASEAFF. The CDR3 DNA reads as TGTGCCAGCAGCCAGGGGGCCTCTGAAGCTTTCTTT.

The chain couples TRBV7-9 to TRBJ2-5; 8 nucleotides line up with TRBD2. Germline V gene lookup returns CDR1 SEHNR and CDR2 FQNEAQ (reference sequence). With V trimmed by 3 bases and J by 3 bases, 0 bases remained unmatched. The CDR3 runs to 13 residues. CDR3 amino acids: CASSFSGEETQYF. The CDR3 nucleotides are TGTGCCAGCAGCTTTAGCGGGGAAGAGACCCAGTACTTC.

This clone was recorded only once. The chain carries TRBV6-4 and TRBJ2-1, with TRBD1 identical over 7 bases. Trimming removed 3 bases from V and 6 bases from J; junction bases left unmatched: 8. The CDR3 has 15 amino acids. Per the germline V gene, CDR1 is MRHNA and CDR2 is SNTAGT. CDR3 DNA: TGTGCCAGCAGTGAGCGGACAGGAGAATCCAATGAGCAGTTCTTC. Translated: CASSERTGESNEQFF.

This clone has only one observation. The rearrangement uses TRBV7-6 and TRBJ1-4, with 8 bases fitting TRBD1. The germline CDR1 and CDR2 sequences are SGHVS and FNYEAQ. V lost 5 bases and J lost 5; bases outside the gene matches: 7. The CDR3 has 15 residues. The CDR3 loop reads CASSPPGQENEKLFF. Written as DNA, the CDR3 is TGTGCCAGCAGCCCCCCGGGACAGGAGAATGAAAAACTGTTTTTT.

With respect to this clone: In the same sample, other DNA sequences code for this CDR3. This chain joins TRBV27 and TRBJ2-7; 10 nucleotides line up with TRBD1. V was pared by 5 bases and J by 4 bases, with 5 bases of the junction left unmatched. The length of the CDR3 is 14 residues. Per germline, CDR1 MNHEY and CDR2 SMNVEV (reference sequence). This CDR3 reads CASSSRDRGYEQYF. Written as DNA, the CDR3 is TGTGCCAGCAGTAGCCGGGACAGGGGTTACGAGCAGTACTTC.

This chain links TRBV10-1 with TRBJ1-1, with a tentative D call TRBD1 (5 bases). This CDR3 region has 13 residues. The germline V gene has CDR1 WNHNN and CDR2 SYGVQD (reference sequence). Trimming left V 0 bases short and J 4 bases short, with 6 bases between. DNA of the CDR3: TGCGCCAGCAGTGAGTCAAGGGGCACTGAAGCTTTCTTT. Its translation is CASSESRGTEAFF.

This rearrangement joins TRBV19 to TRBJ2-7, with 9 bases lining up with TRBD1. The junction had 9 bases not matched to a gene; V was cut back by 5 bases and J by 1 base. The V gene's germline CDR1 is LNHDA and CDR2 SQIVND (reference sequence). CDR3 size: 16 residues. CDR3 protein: CASSLRGGTGSYEQYF. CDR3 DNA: TGTGCCAGTAGTCTCAGGGGCGGGACAGGGTCCTACGAGCAGTACTTC.

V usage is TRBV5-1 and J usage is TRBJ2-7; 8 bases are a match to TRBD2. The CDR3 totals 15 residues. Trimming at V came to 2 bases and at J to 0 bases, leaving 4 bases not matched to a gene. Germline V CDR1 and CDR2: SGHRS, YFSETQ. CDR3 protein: CASSLSGGSSYEQYF. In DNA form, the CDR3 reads TGCGCCAGCAGCTTAAGCGGGGGTTCCTCCTACGAGCAGTACTTC.

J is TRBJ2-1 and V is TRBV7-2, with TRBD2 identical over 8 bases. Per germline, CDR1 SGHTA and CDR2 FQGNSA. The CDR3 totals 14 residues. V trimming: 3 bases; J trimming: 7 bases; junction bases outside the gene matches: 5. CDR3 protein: CASSFKRLANEQFF. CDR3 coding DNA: TGTGCCAGCAGCTTCAAGAGACTAGCGAATGAGCAGTTCTTC.

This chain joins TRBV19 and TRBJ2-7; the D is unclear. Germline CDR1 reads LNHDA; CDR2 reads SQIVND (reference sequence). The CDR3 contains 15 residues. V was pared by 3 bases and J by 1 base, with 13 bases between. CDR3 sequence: CASSIAITVSYEQYF. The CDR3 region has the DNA TGTGCCAGTAGTATTGCAATCACGGTTTCCTACGAGCAGTACTTC.

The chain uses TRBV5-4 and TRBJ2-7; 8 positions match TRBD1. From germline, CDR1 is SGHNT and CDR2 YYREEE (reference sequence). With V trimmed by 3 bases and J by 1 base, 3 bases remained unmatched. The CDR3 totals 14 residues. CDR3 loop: CASSWGTGSYEQYF. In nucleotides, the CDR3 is TGTGCCAGCAGCTGGGGGACAGGATCCTACGAGCAGTACTTC.

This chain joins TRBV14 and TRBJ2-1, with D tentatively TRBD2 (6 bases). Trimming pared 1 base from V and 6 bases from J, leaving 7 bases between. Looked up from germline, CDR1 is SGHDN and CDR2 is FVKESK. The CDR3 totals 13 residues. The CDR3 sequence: CASSQGRGNEQFF. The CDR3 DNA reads TGTGCCAGCAGCCAAGGGAGGGGCAATGAGCAGTTCTTC. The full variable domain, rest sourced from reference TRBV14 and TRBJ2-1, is EAGVTQFPSHSVIEKGQTVTLRCDPISGHDNLYWYRRVMGKEIKFLLHFVKESKQDESGMPNNRFLAERTGGTYSTLKVQPAELEDSGVYFCASSQGRGNEQFFGPGTRLTVL.